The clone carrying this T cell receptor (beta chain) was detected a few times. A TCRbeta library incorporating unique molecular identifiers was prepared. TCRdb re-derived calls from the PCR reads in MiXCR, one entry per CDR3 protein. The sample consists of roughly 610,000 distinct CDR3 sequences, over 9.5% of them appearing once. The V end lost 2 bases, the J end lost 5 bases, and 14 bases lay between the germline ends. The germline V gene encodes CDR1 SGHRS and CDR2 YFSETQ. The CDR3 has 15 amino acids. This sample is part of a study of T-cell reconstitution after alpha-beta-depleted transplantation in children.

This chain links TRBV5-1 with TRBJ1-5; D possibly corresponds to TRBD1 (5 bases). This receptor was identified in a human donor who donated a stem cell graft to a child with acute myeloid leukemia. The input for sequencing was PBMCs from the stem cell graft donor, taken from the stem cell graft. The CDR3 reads CASSFQGRNDQPQHF. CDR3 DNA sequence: TGCGCCAGCAGCTTCCAGGGAAGGAATGATCAGCCCCAGCATTTT.